The 2 T cell receptor beta chains given below trace back to one sample, sequenced in a study of response to subunit inactivated influenza vaccine. TCRdb re-derived calls from the RT-PCR reads in MiXCR, one entry per CDR3 protein. The sample lists more than 700,000 distinct CDR3 sequences, about 20% occurring once. Sequences were derived from PBMCs from blood, sampled approximately 5 days after vaccination. The receptor set was obtained from a man aged 45-65 years who received an inactivated influenza vaccine.

A remark on this clonotype: It may be a read error: a sequence one base away is much more abundant. The chain combines TRBV7-9 with TRBJ2-1; no clear D. Per the germline V gene, CDR1 is SEHNR and CDR2 is FQNEAQ (reference sequence). CDR3 length: 12 amino acids. The CDR3 spells CASSWISGERFF. In nucleotides, the CDR3 is TGTGCCAGCAGCTGGATCTCCGGTGAGCGGTTCTTC.

V usage is TRBV12-3 or TRBV12-4 and J usage is TRBJ2-6; 12 bases align to TRBD2. After removal of 4 bases from V and 15 bases from J, the junction contained 10 bases not matched to a gene. This CDR3 region has 15 residues. CDR3 sequence: CASSSLAGGRKTLTF. DNA for the CDR3: TGTGCCAGCAGTTCGCTAGCGGGAGGGCGAAAAACCCTGACTTTC.